This T cell receptor (beta chain) emerged from a study of T cell responses to AZD1222 COVID-19 vaccine. Trimming removed 3 bases from V and 8 bases from J; junction bases left unmatched: 11. Germline assignment: CDR1 MDHEN and CDR2 SYDVKM. This CDR3 is built from 18 residues. The study, taken as a whole, reports: Per reports, nearly half of all spike-specific TCRs target regions that are unmutated in variants. Dominant at 160-218 and 743-854, vaccine-associated CD4 TCRs also spanned spike.

Regarding this clone: As yet, its antigen is unknown.

Measured with immunoSEQ multiplex PCR; TCRdb has only the in-frame clones, and not every one. The table includes some 100,000 clones, approximately 87% detected once. The specimen comprised peripheral blood, sampled on day 0 of AZD1222 vaccination. The rearrangement uses TRBV28 and TRBJ2-3, with 16 nucleotides matching TRBD2. This sequence originates from an adult in good health. The CDR3 sequence: CASSLTGTSGRALGTQYF. CDR3 DNA: TGTGCCAGCAGTTTGACCGGGACTAGCGGGAGGGCCTTGGGTACGCAGTATTTT.